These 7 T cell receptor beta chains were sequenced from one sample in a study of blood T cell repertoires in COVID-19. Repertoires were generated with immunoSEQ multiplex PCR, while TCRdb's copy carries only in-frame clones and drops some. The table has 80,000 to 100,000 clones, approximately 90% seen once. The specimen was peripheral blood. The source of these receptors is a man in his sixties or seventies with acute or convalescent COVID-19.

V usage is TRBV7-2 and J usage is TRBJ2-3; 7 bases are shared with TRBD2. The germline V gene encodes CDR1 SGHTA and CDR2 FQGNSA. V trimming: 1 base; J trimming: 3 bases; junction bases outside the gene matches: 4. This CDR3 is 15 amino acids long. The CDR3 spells CASSLGAGLTDTQYF. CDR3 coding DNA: TGTGCCAGCAGCTTAGGAGCGGGGCTAACAGATACGCAGTATTTT.

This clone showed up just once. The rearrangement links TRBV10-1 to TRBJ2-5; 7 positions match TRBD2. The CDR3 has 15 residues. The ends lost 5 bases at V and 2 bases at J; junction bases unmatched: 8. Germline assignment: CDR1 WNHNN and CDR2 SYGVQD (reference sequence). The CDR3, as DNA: TGCGCCAGCAGTATAGGCGGGGGAATGCAAGAGACCCAGTACTTC. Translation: CASSIGGGMQETQYF.

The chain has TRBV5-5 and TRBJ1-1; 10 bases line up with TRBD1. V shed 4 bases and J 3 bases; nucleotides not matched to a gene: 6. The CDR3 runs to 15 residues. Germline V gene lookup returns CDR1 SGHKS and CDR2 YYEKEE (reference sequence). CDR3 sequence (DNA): TGTGCCAGCAGCCAGGCGGGGACAGGGGACACTGAAGCTTTCTTT. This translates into CASSQAGTGDTEAFF.

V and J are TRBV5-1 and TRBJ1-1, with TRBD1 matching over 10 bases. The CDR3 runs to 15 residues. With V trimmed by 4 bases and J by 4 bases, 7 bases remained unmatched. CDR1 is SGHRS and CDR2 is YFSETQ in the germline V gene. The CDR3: CASSPIDRGLTEAFF. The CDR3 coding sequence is TGCGCCAGCAGCCCGATAGACAGGGGGCTCACTGAAGCTTTCTTT.

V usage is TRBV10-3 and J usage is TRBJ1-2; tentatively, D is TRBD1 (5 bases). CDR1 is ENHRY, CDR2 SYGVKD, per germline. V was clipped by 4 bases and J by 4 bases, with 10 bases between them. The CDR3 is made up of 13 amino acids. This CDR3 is CAISVVDTYGYTF. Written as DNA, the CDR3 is TGTGCCATCAGTGTGGTGGACACCTATGGCTACACCTTC.

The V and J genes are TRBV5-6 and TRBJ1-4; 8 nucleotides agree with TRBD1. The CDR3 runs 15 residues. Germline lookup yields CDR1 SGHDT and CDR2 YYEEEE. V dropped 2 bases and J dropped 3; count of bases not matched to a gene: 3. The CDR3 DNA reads TGTGCCAGCAGCTTCCCGACAGGGGCTAATGAAAAACTGTTTTTT. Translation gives CASSFPTGANEKLFF.

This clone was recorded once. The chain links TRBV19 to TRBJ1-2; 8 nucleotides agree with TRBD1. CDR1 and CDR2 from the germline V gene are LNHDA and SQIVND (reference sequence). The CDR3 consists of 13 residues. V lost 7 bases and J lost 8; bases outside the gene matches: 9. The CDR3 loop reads CASNQQGARGYTF. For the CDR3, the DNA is TGTGCCAGTAACCAGCAGGGGGCACGGGGCTACACCTTC.